This T cell receptor (beta chain) was obtained from a study of Ad26.COV2.S vaccination and SARS-CoV-2 variants. Overall study: Donor participated within the Ad26.COV2.S arm of the COV1001 trial. Study conclusions and caveats: A substantial breadth of spike-specific CD8+ and CD4+ T cell responses after vaccination has been reported.

With 4 bases removed from V and 3 bases from J, the gap between germline ends came to 7 bases. Germline CDR1 and CDR2: SGHAT and FQDESV (reference sequence). The CDR3 contains 12 residues. This sample's treatment: approximately 18 received Ad26.COV2.S at low or high dose, single or two shots; 5 received placebo; per-sample allocation not given. Day 63 after the first vaccine or placebo injection was the time point for sampling. The vaccine antigen was prefusion-stabilized Wuhan SARS-CoV-2 spike. With respect to this clone: Antigen specificity is unknown.

TCRdb keeps only in-frame clones here, not all; method: immunoSEQ multiplex PCR. This sample yields 300,000 to 350,000 clones, of which around 90% are seen a single time; around 6.4% belongs to the top ten. The source was peripheral blood, collected in a trial of Ad26.COV2.S vaccine versus placebo. The origin of this receptor is a person between 18 and 65 years old who received the Ad26.COV2.S COVID-19 vaccine or a placebo. V is TRBV11-1 and J is TRBJ2-7; D is unclear. The CDR3 DNA reads as TGTGCCAGCAGCTCGGACGGCTACGAGCAGTACTTC. Translating it yields CASSSDGYEQYF.